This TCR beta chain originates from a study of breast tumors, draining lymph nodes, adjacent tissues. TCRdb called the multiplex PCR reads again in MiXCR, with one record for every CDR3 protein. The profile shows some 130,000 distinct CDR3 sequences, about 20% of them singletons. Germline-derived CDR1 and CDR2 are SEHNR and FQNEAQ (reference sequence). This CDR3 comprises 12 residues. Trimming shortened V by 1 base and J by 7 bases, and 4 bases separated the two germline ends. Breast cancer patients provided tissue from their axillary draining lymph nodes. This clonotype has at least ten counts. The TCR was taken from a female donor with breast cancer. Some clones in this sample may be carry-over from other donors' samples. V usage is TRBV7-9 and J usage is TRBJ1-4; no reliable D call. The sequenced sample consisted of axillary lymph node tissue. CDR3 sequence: CASSLGGEKLFF. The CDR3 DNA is TGTGCCAGCAGCTTAGGTGGTGAAAAACTGTTTTTT.